What follows are 3 T cell receptor beta chains derived from one specimen sequenced in a study of beta chain features in type 1 diabetes (dated 2018 in TCRdb). Receptor libraries were prepared by the immunoSEQ multiplex PCR assay. The High Capacity cDNA Reverse Transcription Kit was used to reverse transcribe all of the isolated RNA, meaning that expressed TCRB transcripts were what got sequenced. The clones in this table, taken by TCRdb from immuneACCESS, are in-frame only. Not every clone is retained; where verified, under half of the shortfall comes from an unresolved V gene, and the cause of the rest is unknown. Recorded for this sample are 200,000 to 300,000 clones; roughly 15% of them occurred a single time. In total, the top ten clones hold around 0.03% of the sample. The sequenced sample was naive CD4+ T cells from blood. The cell subset or site label corresponds to: true naive CD4+ T cells. The receptors derive from a woman in her 40s in good health.

Points on this clone: The same CDR3 also results from other DNA sequences found in this sample. The chain joins TRBV14 to TRBJ2-3, with D perhaps matching TRBD2 (5 bases). Trimming left V 1 base short and J 1 base short, with 9 bases between. Germline V gene lookup returns CDR1 SGHDN and CDR2 FVKESK. The CDR3 totals 15 residues. CDR3 sequence: CASSQGGAGTDTQYF. The DNA for the CDR3 is TGTGCCAGCAGCCAAGGGGGAGCTGGCACAGATACGCAGTATTTT.

The chain uses TRBV7-9 and TRBJ1-2, with D hard to call. V was shortened by 5 bases and J by 6 bases, with 13 bases between the two germline ends. From germline, CDR1 is SEHNR and CDR2 FQNEAQ (reference sequence). The CDR3 spans 13 residues. The CDR3 DNA is TGTGCCAGCAGCCCTAAGGCGGAAGATGGCTACACCTTC. This translates into CASSPKAEDGYTF.

This clone appeared a few times. V and J are TRBV5-8 and TRBJ1-1; unclear D gene. Trimming took off 1 base at V and 2 bases at J, with 9 bases between the two ends. There are 14 residues in the CDR3. The germline gives CDR1 SGHTS, CDR2 YDEGEE. CDR3 loop: CASSLSGRNTEAFF. The CDR3 DNA reads TGTGCCAGCAGCTTGTCAGGTAGAAACACTGAAGCTTTCTTT.